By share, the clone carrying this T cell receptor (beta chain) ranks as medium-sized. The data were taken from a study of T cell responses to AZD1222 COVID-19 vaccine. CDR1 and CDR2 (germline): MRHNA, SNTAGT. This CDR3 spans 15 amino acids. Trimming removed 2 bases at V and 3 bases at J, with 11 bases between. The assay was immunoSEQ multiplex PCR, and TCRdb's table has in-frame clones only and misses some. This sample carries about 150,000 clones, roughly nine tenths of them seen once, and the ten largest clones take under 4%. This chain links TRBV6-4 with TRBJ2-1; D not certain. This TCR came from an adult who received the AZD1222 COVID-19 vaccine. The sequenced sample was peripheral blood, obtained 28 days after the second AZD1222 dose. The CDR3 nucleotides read TGTGCCAGCAGTGACAGGCCAGCCGACTACAATGAGCAGTTCTTC. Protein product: CASSDRPADYNEQFF.